This T cell receptor beta chain was retrieved from a study of CD8+CD57+ T cells in acquired aplastic anemia. Overall study context: CD4+ cells from healthy donors averaged about 10.8 million reads. Points from the study as a whole: CD8+ Simpson's diversity showed no significant patient-control difference. Found in both controls and patients were some 31 CD8+ CDR3 sequences.

The J segment lost 7 bases and the V segment lost 0 bases, leaving 7 bases of the junction unmatched. Germline-derived CDR1 and CDR2 are LNHDA and SQIVND (reference sequence). This CDR3 contains 17 residues. Genomic DNA templated the TCR beta VDJ and CDR3 profiling. From the reads, TCRdb called clonotypes with MiXCR, one entry per CDR3 protein. The data hold 200,000 to 250,000 distinct CDR3 sequences, with under 65% observed a single time. This clonotype was recorded only once. As yet, its antigen is unknown. The clonotype originates from a human donor in good health. The rearrangement joins TRBV19 to TRBJ1-5; 12 nucleotides align to TRBD1. Sequencing was performed on sorted CD4+, CD8+, or CD8+CD57+ T cells (not recorded which) from PBMCs. CDR3 in DNA: TGTGCCAGTAGTATAGACAGGGACAGGGGGCTGGAGCAGCCCCAGCATTTT. Translation: CASSIDRDRGLEQPQHF.